This T cell receptor (beta chain) was documented in a study of early T cells in non-severe SARS-CoV-2 infection. In the study overall: Sequenced material consisted of bulk RNA (from unsorted whole blood), and chains were unpaired.

The CDR3 sequence is 15 residues long. J gave up 5 bases and V 6 bases, and 10 bases lay outside the gene matches. TCRdb reprocessed the 5' RACE reads with MiXCR, giving one entry per CDR3 protein. The table includes approximately 69,000 distinct CDR3 sequences, 9.5% detected once. The table lists this clonotype with many counts. This clonotype was obtained from an adult who was a healthcare worker with PCR-confirmed SARS-CoV-2 infection or an uninfected control (not recorded which). Sequencing was done on a sample of whole blood. The chain uses TRBV12-3 or TRBV12-4 and TRBJ2-1, with 7 positions matching TRBD2. The CDR3 here is CASSPSGLTNNEQFF. In DNA form, the CDR3 reads TGTGCCAGCAGCCCGTCGGGACTAACAAACAATGAGCAGTTCTTC.